This TCR beta chain was profiled in a study of Graves' ophthalmopathy and Graves' hyperthyroidism. V was clipped by 5 bases and J by 1 base, with 6 bases between them. CDR3 length: 12 amino acids. Germline V gives CDR1 ENHRY, CDR2 SYGVKD. The sequenced template was RNA, covering the TCR beta CDR3 region. HTBI primers were used in a first-round RT-PCR, which preceded a second-round multiplex PCR. TCRdb reprocessed the multiplex PCR reads with MiXCR, giving one entry per CDR3 protein. The sample records nearly 400,000 distinct CDR3 sequences, about 18% being singletons. This clonotype was seen many times. Its antigen is not identified. Each donor who had ophthalmopathy showed moderate-to-severe activity, a CAS of ≥3, a NOSPECS of ≥4, and a duration under 3 months. Uncontrolled infections, other autoimmune diseases, pregnancy or lactation barred patients from enrollment. Study conclusions and caveats: Ophthalmopathy progression was predicted by the model at around 70% sensitivity and 72.22% specificity.

Material for sequencing was peripheral blood. The V call is TRBV10-3, the J call TRBJ2-7; TRBD2 is a possible D gene (5 bases). The receptor's source is a woman between 18 and 30 years old with Graves' ophthalmopathy. The CDR3 loop is CAISSGSYEQYF. The CDR3 coding sequence is TGTGCCATCAGTAGCGGTTCCTACGAGCAGTACTTC.